This T cell receptor beta chain was recovered during a study of regulatory T cells in long-lasting Graves disease listed by TCRdb under 2021. As for the study more broadly: Newly diagnosed Graves' disease patients had taken antithyroid drugs for less than 3 months. Peripheral blood TCR sequencing and RNA sequencing compared persistent Graves' disease patients with newly diagnosed Graves' disease patients. The study was conducted in China and was registered as a clinical trial. A total of about 33 samples underwent TCR sequencing: around 13 from persistent and roughly 20 from newly diagnosed Graves' disease patients.

Sample time point, as interpreted from the label and publication: newly diagnosed GD, antithyroid drugs for less than 3 months. For both TCR sequencing and RNA sequencing, RNA was extracted from PBMCs in TRIzol. The diagnosis of Graves' disease followed American Thyroid Association guidelines. Patients were recruited from an endocrinology department in Xi'an, China. Each patient gave about 9.1 milliliters of peripheral blood, collected in an EDTA anticoagulant tube. Ficoll Paque Plus density gradient separation was used to isolate PBMCs, and no further T cell sorting was performed. An Agilent 2100 Bioanalyzer and agarose gel were used to check RNA quality, while a NanoDrop 2000 measured RNA concentration. What the authors observed across the whole study: Only the TCR beta chain was sequenced and analyzed. The authors acknowledged the small sample size as a limitation that may reduce accuracy. Preferential use of TRBV28, TRBJ1-2 and TRBJ2-5 was observed in persistent disease, whereas TRBV20-1 and TRBJ2-1 were favored in newly diagnosed disease. Compared with newly diagnosed patients, persistent Graves' disease patients had lower TCR Shannon entropy and fewer highly expanded clones, which suggests clonal expansion. Peripheral blood alone was examined, since thyroid tissue, which constituted the primary lesion, could not be accessed. A larger number of public clonotypes was shared among persistent patients (approximately 3,000) than among newly diagnosed patients (over 850).

Library preparation employed multiplex PCR. Sequencer: Illumina HiSeq 4000. To build TCR beta libraries, CDR3 regions were amplified by Arm-PCR using iRepertoire HTBI primers. Before sequencing, the PCR products underwent gel purification. The authors processed their data as follows. Across samples, approximately 68 TRBV and 13 to 15 TRBJ segments were identified and used for gene usage analysis of CDR3 amino acid clonotypes. COPE and FqMerger were used to merge the filtered high-quality paired reads into contigs. BLAST was used to align contigs to the IMGT TRBV, TRBD and TRBJ reference genes, and CDR3 was defined following IMGT. Any clonotype with a frequency above 0.1% was counted as a highly expanded clone. Shannon entropy was used to measure repertoire diversity, and the Gini coefficient was used to measure V-J evenness. Clonotypes shared by more than one individual were considered public. TCRdb trimmed the raw reads at Q25, called clones with MiXCR and kept productive beta chains. Every entry covers one CDR3 protein and lists the most common genes and DNA from its rows. The V and J calls and clone size are TCRdb's, not the authors'. The table for this sample lists about 300,000 distinct CDR3 sequences; approximately 20% of them were counted only once. The ten top clones hold more than 30% of the sample.

This clonotype was detected a few times. Its antigen is unknown. The record has no base qualities; no much larger clone is one base away. The CDR1 and CDR2 encoded by the germline V gene are SGHRS and YFSETQ. From the cysteine up to the phenylalanine, the CDR3 has a length of 14 residues. The only DNA kept is the CDR3, 42 bases in frame from the first base. Cut back by 4 bases and 5 bases, the V and J ends lie 16 bases apart. The sequences come from peripheral blood mononuclear cells (PBMCs), collected at new diagnosis, from a patient treated with antithyroid drugs. This receptor chain uses TRBV5-1 and TRBJ2-7; the D element could tentatively be TRBD1 or TRBD2, as 6 bases agree for each. This sequence was found in a female donor with Graves disease. The CDR3 region: CASSPSGGGNEQYF. In nucleotides, the sequence is TGCGCCAGCAGCCCTTCTGGGGGCGGGAACGAGCAGTACTTC.